This T cell receptor beta chain was identified during a study of chemoradiotherapy in HPV16-positive cancers. Points from the study as a whole: Candidate HPV-specific clones and E7-related TCR motifs grew in tumor during treatment.

This CDR3 contains 15 residues. The V gene end was trimmed by 4 bases and the J gene end by 4 bases; junction bases not matched to a gene: 7. Germline CDR1 is MNHNY and CDR2 is SVGAGI (reference sequence). Concerning this clone itself: Its antigen is not identified.

Some clones are missing from TCRdb's copy, which holds only in-frame ones; the method was immunoSEQ multiplex PCR. Of several thousand clones listed, over 70% were seen once; the top ten hold under 9%. This specimen was tumor tissue, taken from a patient who underwent chemoradiotherapy. This clonotype was sampled from a human donor with HPV-associated anogenital cancer. The rearrangement joins TRBV6-6 to TRBJ1-2, with 9 bases matching TRBD1. The CDR3 region is CASSWGDRALYGYTF. CDR3 in DNA: TGTGCCAGCAGTTGGGGGGACAGGGCCCTCTATGGCTACACCTTC.